This TCR beta chain was sequenced in a study of blood T cell repertoires in COVID-19. For the study at large: Donors in the United States, Italy and Spain gave samples during acute or convalescent COVID-19. T cells, B-cell-depleted T cells, or PBMCs provided the cDNA or gDNA that served as material.

Followed longitudinally, the Seattle patients had been enrolled during active infection. In the authors' workflow: Reference gene primer amplification in the assay estimated nucleated cell counts. TCRdb keeps only in-frame clones here, not all; method: immunoSEQ multiplex PCR. The V and J calls and clone size were taken over from that table, and D and trimming were inferred from the DNA. The table includes roughly 150,000 clones, about 85% detected once. Trimming took off 7 bases at V and 0 bases at J, with 12 bases between the two ends. CDR1 is SQVTM, CDR2 ANQGSEA, per germline. CDR3 length equals 14 residues.

The chain carries TRBV29-1 and TRBJ1-4; no clear D. The clonotype comes from an elderly man with COVID-19, enrolled during active disease. Sequenced: peripheral blood. The CDR3 protein is CSGGSGTTNEKLFF. The CDR3 nucleotides are TGCAGCGGAGGTTCCGGCACAACTAATGAAAAACTGTTTTTT. The full variable domain, rest sourced from reference TRBV29-1 and TRBJ1-4, is SAVISQKPSRDICQRGTSLTIQCQVDSQVTMMFWYRQQPGQSLTLIATANQGSEATYESGFVIDKFPISRPNLTFSTLTVSNMSPEDSSIYLCSGGSGTTNEKLFFGSGTQLSVL.